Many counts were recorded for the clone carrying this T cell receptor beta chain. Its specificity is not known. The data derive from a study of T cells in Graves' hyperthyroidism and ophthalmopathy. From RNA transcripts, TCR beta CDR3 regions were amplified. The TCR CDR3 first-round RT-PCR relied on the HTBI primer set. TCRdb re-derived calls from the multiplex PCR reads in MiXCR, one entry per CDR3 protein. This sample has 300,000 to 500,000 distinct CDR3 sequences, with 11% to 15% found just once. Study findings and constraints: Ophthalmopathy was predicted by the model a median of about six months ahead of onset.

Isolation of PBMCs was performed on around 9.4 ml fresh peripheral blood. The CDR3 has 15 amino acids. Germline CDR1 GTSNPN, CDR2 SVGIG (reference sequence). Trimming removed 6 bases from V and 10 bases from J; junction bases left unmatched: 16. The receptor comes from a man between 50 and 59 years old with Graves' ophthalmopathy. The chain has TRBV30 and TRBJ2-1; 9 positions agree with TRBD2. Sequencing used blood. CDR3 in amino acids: CACQDRTSELREQFF. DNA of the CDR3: TGTGCCTGCCAAGACAGGACTAGCGAACTTAGGGAGCAGTTCTTC.